This T cell receptor beta chain was obtained from a study of T cells expressing NK-cell markers. The CDR3 has 15 residues. CDR1 is SGHAT, CDR2 FQNNGV, per germline. The TCR beta cDNA came from 5'RACE template switching with UMIs. TCRdb re-called the 5' RACE reads and shows each CDR3 protein once, DNA omitted. This table holds some 460,000 distinct CDR3 sequences. The sample taken for sequencing was blood T cells: a sorted CD56 or NKG2C T cell subset, CD4+ or CD8+ T cells, or bulk PBMC T cells (not recorded which). The genes are TRBV11-2 and TRBJ2-3. This clonotype originated in a woman aged 45-65 years in good health. CDR3 amino acids: CASSLKGAGTDTQYF.